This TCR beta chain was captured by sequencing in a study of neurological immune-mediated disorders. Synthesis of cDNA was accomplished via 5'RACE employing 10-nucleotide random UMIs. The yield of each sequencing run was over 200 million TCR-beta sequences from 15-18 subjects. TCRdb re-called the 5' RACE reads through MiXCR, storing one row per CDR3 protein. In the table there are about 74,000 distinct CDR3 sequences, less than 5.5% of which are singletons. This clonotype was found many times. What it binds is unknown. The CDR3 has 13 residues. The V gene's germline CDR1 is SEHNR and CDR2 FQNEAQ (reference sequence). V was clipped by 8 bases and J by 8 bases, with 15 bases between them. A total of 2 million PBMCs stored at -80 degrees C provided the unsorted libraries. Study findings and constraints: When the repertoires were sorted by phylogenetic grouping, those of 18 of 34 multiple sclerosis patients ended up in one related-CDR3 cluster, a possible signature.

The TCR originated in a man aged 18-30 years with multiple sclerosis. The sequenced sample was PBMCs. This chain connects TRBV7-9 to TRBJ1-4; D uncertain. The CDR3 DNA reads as TGTGCCAGCTTCTACGGCATGCCCGAAAAACTGTTTTTT. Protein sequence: CASFYGMPEKLFF.